A single sample gave rise to the 11 T cell receptor beta chains below, sequenced in a study of Graves' ophthalmopathy and Graves' hyperthyroidism listed by TCRdb under 2018. TCRdb shows the sequencer as Illumina HiSeq 2000. For repertoire sequencing, the TCR beta CDR3 regions were amplified from RNA transcripts. A first-round RT-PCR used HTBI primers with the Qiagen OneStep RT-PCR kit, followed by a second-round multiplex PCR, size selection and purification. TCRdb applied fastp at Q25 and MiXCR to the public reads, then kept only in-frame beta chains. A single entry per CDR3 protein holds the most common genes and DNA from its merged rows. The sample includes 900,000 to 1,200,000 distinct CDR3 sequences, with 35% to 40% observed a single time. The ten biggest clones cover more than 9.5% of the sample. Sequenced material: peripheral blood or thyroid tissue (not recorded which). The origin of the receptors is an adult man with Graves' hyperthyroidism.

This clonotype was recorded many times. The chain links TRBV20-1 to TRBJ1-1; 8 bases align to TRBD1. The CDR3 runs to 12 residues. V lost 4 bases and J lost 8; bases outside the gene matches: 6. The germline CDR1 and CDR2 sequences are DFQATT and SNEGSKA (reference sequence). CDR3 in DNA: TGCAGTGCTACCTTGGACAGGGCGGAAGCTTTCTTT. Translation gives CSATLDRAEAFF.

This clonotype showed up just a few times. The genes are TRBV2 and TRBJ1-6, with TRBD1 as a possible D gene (6 bases). The V and J ends lost 1 base and 9 bases respectively, with 13 bases between them. The CDR3 has 15 residues. The V gene's germline CDR1 is SNHLY and CDR2 FYNNEI. The CDR3 loop reads CASSEGPGVTSPLHF. CDR3 nucleotide sequence: TGTGCCAGCAGTGAAGGTCCAGGGGTTACTTCACCCCTCCACTTT.

This clonotype was detected many times. This rearrangement joins TRBV6-1 to TRBJ2-2; maybe TRBD1 (5 bases). This CDR3 has 13 amino acids. Per germline, CDR1 MNHNS and CDR2 SASEGT. V lost 4 bases and J lost 7, with 10 bases in between. CDR3 in DNA: TGTGCCAGCAGTGCACAGGACGGCGGGGAGCTGTTTTTT. Amino acid sequence: CASSAQDGGELFF.

With regard to this clonotype: A much larger clone is a single base away; this may be a read error. The chain has TRBV4-1 and TRBJ2-2; 9 bases fit TRBD1. The CDR3 is made up of 15 amino acids. CDR1 and CDR2 from the germline V gene are MGHRA and YSYEKL. The CDR3 loop reads CASSKGTGNTGELLF. As DNA, the CDR3 is TGTGCCAGCAGCAAAGGGACAGGGAACACCGGGGAGCTGCTTTTT.

This clonotype was picked up a small number of times. This CDR3 fails to terminate in the conserved phenylalanine or tryptophan, so it likely reflects a read error. No DNA is shown, since the ends of the CDR3 on it are uncertain; the CDR3 is the one TCRdb lists. The chain links TRBV7-9 to TRBJ2-2. The germline CDR1 and CDR2 sequences are SEHNR and FQNEAQ (reference sequence). From its first to its last residue, the CDR3 has 9 amino acids. This CDR3 is CASSLGTVL.

The J gene is TRBJ1-1, the V gene TRBV5-5; D is uncertain. This CDR3 region has 14 residues. The ends were cut back, 4 bases at V and 5 bases at J, with 15 bases in the middle. The V gene's germline CDR1 is SGHKS and CDR2 YYEKEE (reference sequence). CDR3: CASSLQDGRTEAFF. The CDR3 nucleotides read TGTGCCAGCAGCCTTCAAGACGGTAGAACTGAAGCTTTCTTT.

This clonotype appeared a few times. This chain links TRBV2 with TRBJ1-6; D may be TRBD1 (5 bases). The CDR3 has 15 residues. The ends were cut back, 7 bases at V and 4 bases at J, with 14 bases in the middle. Germline CDR1 and CDR2: SNHLY and FYNNEI. CDR3 protein: CASIRDAKYNSPLHF. Here the CDR3 DNA reads TGTGCCAGCATCCGGGACGCTAAATATAATTCACCCCTCCACTTT.

This clonotype has a handful of counts. The chain joins TRBV20-1 to TRBJ2-7; D call uncertain. Trimming left V 2 bases short and J 7 bases short, with 18 bases between. Germline V gene data show CDR1 as DFQATT and CDR2 as SNEGSKA (reference sequence). The CDR3 length is 14 residues. The DNA for the CDR3 is TGCAGTGCTAGATATTATTCTACGGTTTCGGAGCAGTACTTC. As protein: CSARYYSTVSEQYF.

The J gene is TRBJ1-1, the V gene TRBV12-3 or TRBV12-4; D gene uncertain. CDR3 length: 15 residues. V lost 6 bases and J 0 bases, leaving 14 bases between the germline ends. The CDR3 DNA sequence: TGTGCCAGCAGGCTAACAGTAGTAATGAACACTGAAGCTTTCTTT. As protein: CASRLTVVMNTEAFF.

This clonotype was seen at least ten times. The chain uses TRBV5-6 and TRBJ2-7; 8 bases align to TRBD1. Trimming took 4 bases from V and 5 from J; bases not matched to a gene: 11. CDR1 SGHDT and CDR2 YYEEEE come from the germline V gene. The CDR3 is 15 amino acids. In nucleotides, the CDR3 is TGTGCCAGCAGCCGAAACTTTGGACAGGGCAACGAGCAGTACTTC. Protein product: CASSRNFGQGNEQYF.

The rearrangement links TRBV7-8 to TRBJ2-7; 7 bases are shared with TRBD1. The CDR3 spans 15 residues. Losses at the gene ends were 6 bases for V and 0 bases for J; bases not matched to a gene: 8. Germline CDR1 reads SGHVS; CDR2 reads FQNEAQ. The DNA of the CDR3 is TGTGCCAGCAGGTCTGGGACAGTCAACTCCTACGAGCAGTACTTC. This sequence encodes CASRSGTVNSYEQYF.